This T cell receptor (beta chain) was obtained from a study of blood T cell repertoires in COVID-19. Background on the study: From the United States, Italy and Spain came samples of acute and convalescent COVID-19. In each case, the material was cDNA or gDNA derived from T cells, B-cell-depleted T cells, or PBMCs.

This clone was observed a handful of times. One end of the junction varies from germline; a read error may be responsible. In the authors' workflow: The assay estimated nucleated cells by amplifying reference gene primers. TCRdb's table, derived via immunoSEQ multiplex PCR, lists solely in-frame clones and lacks some. The DNA gave D and trimming, while V, J and clone size come from that table. The sample includes around 130,000 clones, more than 75% of them seen just once. Germline loops: CDR1 SSHAT, CDR2 FNYEAQ (reference sequence). The CDR3 runs 13 residues. Input material: peripheral blood. This receptor was taken from a woman aged 55 to 70 with acute or convalescent COVID-19. This chain joins TRBV7-7 and TRBJ1-4; D possibly corresponds to TRBD1 (5 bases). CDR3 nucleotides: TGTGCTAGCAGCCCGGGGGACGGGGAAAAACTGTTTTTT. This sequence encodes CASSPGDGEKLFF.